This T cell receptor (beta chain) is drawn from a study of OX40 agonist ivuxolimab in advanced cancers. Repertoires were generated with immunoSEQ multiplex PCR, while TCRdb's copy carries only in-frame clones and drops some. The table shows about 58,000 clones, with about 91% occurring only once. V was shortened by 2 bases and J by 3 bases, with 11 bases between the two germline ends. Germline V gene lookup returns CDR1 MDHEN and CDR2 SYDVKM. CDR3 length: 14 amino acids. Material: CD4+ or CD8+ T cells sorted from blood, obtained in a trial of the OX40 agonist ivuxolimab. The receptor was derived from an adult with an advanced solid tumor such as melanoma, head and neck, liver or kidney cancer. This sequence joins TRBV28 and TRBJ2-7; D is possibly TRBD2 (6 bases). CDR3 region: CASSLVREVYEQYF. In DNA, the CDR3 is TGTGCCAGCAGTTTAGTCAGGGAGGTCTACGAGCAGTACTTC. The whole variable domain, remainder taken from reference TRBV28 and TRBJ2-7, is DVKVTQSSRYLVKRTGEKVFLECVQDMDHENMFWYRQDPGLGLRLIYFSYDVKMKEKGDIPEGYSVSREKKERFSLILESASTNQTSMYLCASSLVREVYEQYFGPGTRLTVT.